The T cell receptor (beta chain) described here comes from a study of identical twins. Study observations and caveats: Findings depended on cross-sectional statistics rather than tracking the same donors.

The V segment lost 2 bases and the J segment 7 bases; nucleotides outside the gene matches: 8. Germline CDR1 is LGHNA and CDR2 is YSLEER. This CDR3 is built from 15 residues. To note about this clonotype: Its antigen is not known.

MiXCR, run by TCRdb on the 5' RACE reads, gives a single entry per CDR3 protein. The sample lists roughly 220,000 distinct CDR3 sequences; around 6.5% were seen once. This sample also belongs to another study, concerning T cells expressing NK-cell markers. That report adds: Sequencing covered eight donors, seven HCMV-seropositive and one seronegative. Several donors showed dominant NKG2C+ clonotypes comprising about 1.0-7.5% of their CD8+ T cells.

The gene calls are TRBV4-3 and TRBJ2-3; 8 bases map to TRBD2. Sequencing was carried out using CD8+ T cells sorted from blood. The TCR sequence derives from a woman under 30 in good health. In DNA form, the CDR3 reads TGCGCCAGCAGCCAAACTAGCGGAGTGGGGAATACGCAGTATTTT. Protein product: CASSQTSGVGNTQYF.